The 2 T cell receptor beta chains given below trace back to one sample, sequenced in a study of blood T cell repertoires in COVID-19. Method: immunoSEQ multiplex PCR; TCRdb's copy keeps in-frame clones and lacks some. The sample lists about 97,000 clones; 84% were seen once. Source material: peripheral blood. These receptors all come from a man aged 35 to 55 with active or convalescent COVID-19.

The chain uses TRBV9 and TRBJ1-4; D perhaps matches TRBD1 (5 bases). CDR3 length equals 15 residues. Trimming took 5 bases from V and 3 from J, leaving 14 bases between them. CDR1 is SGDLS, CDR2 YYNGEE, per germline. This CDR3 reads CASSGPGFSNEKLFF. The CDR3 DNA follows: TGTGCCAGCAGTGGCCCAGGGTTTTCTAATGAAAAACTGTTTTTT.

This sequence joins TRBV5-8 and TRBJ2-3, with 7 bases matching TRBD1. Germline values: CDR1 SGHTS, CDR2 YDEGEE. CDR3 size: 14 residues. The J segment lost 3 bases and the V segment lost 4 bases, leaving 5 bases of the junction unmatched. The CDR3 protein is CASSQTGITDTQYF. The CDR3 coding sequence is TGTGCCAGCAGCCAGACAGGGATTACAGATACGCAGTATTTT.